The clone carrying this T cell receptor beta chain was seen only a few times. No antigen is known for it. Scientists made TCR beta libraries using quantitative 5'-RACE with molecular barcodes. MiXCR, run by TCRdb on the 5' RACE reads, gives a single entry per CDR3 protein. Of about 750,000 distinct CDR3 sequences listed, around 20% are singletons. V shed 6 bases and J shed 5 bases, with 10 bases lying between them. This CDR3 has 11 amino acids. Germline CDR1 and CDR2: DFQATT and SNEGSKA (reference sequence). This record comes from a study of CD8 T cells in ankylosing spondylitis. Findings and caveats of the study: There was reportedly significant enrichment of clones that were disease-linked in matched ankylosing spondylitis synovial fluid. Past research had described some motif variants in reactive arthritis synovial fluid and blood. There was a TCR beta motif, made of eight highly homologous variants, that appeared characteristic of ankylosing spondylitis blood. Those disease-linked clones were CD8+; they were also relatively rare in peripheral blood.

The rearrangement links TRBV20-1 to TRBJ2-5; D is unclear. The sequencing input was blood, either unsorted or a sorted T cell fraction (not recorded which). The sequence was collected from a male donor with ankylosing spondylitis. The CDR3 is CSAPKVETQYF. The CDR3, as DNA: TGCAGTGCACCCAAGGTGGAGACCCAGTACTTC.